This TCR beta chain is from a study of Graves' ophthalmopathy and Graves' hyperthyroidism. Whole-study findings and limits: Ophthalmopathy cases were distinguished from stable hyperthyroidism by a 13-signature model, reaching about 85% sensitivity and over 80% specificity.

Amplification targeted the TCR beta CDR3 regions, with RNA transcripts as the source material. First-round RT-PCR relied on HTBI primers, and a second-round multiplex PCR came next. TCRdb redid the calling of the multiplex PCR reads with MiXCR, one entry per CDR3 protein. Of around 170,000 distinct CDR3 sequences detected, about 40% appear once; the ten largest clones hold around 5.5%. The CDR3 extends over 14 amino acids. V lost 2 bases to trimming and J lost 0 bases, with 5 bases between them. This clonotype came up many times. Its antigen remains unknown. This chain connects TRBV12-3 or TRBV12-4 to TRBJ1-5; D is uncertain. The clonotype originates from a woman aged 40-49 years with Graves' ophthalmopathy. Sequencing used peripheral blood. For the CDR3, the DNA is TGTGCCAGCAGTTTAAAAGATAGCAATCAGCCCCAGCATTTT. Translation: CASSLKDSNQPQHF.